These 9 T cell receptor beta chains originate from one sample sequenced in a study of cytomegalovirus exposure and HLA in healthy donors. The PCR contained 60 Vbeta and 13 Jbeta primers. Sequenced by immunoSEQ multiplex PCR; TCRdb stores in-frame clones only, minus some. The sample consists of about 160,000 clones, 70% to 90% of them appearing once. Sequencing was done on a sample of PBMCs. These receptors originate from a man between 18 and 29 years old in good health and CMV-seropositive.

This sequence joins TRBV19 and TRBJ2-1, with 8 bases fitting TRBD2. The CDR3 consists of 14 residues. Germline assignment: CDR1 LNHDA and CDR2 SQIVND (reference sequence). V shed 11 bases and J 3 bases; nucleotides not matched to a gene: 9. Here the CDR3 DNA reads TGTGCCTCTAACGGGGGGGCCCTCTACAATGAGCAGTTCTTC. Its protein product is CASNGGALYNEQFF.

The V and J genes are TRBV6-1 and TRBJ1-4; TRBD1 is a possible D gene (6 bases). Between the trimmed V and J ends, which lost 11 bases and 7 bases, there was a span of 17 bases. CDR3 length: 13 residues. The V gene's germline CDR1 is MNHNS and CDR2 SASEGT. CDR3 residues: CASNGQGSEKLFF. CDR3 nucleotides: TGTGCCTCGAACGGGCAGGGGAGTGAAAAACTGTTTTTT.

This clone showed up just once. The chain is built from TRBV5-1 and TRBJ1-4; D perhaps matches TRBD1 (6 bases). Germline V gene lookup returns CDR1 SGHRS and CDR2 YFSETQ. This CDR3 is built from 13 residues. V was trimmed by 7 bases and J by 8 bases, leaving 15 bases between them. Written as DNA, the CDR3 is TGCGCCAGCCGCGTCCAGGGACACGAAAAACTGTTTTTT. Translated: CASRVQGHEKLFF.

J is TRBJ1-4 and V is TRBV19; no clear D gene. The ends were cut back, 1 base at V and 2 bases at J, with 8 bases in the middle. This CDR3 region has 15 residues. Germline CDR1 and CDR2: LNHDA and SQIVND (reference sequence). The CDR3: CASSIGGGTNEKLFF. The CDR3 nucleotides are TGTGCCAGTAGTATAGGTGGAGGGACTAATGAAAAACTGTTTTTT.

This chain connects TRBV19 to TRBJ1-5; D unresolved. The ends were cut back, 2 bases at V and 0 bases at J, with 11 bases in the middle. CDR3 size: 16 residues. Germline CDR1 LNHDA, CDR2 SQIVND (reference sequence). The CDR3 bases are TGTGCCAGTAGTATAATGGGCAGCAATAGCAATCAGCCCCAGCATTTT. Translated: CASSIMGSNSNQPQHF.

The rearrangement links TRBV7-2 to TRBJ2-2, with 7 bases identical to TRBD2. Unmatched junction bases numbered 7, after V lost 10 bases and J lost 5 bases. Germline V gives CDR1 SGHTA, CDR2 FQGNSA. This CDR3 spans 13 amino acids. Here the CDR3 DNA reads TGTGCCACCGGGGGGACTAAAACCGGGGAGCTGTTTTTT. Residues: CATGGTKTGELFF.

V and J are TRBV4-3 and TRBJ2-2, with 7 bases identical to TRBD1. With V trimmed by 0 bases and J by 4 bases, 11 bases remained unmatched. Germline values: CDR1 LGHNA, CDR2 YSLEER. CDR3 length equals 18 residues. CDR3 in DNA: TGCGCCAGCAGCCAAGAGACCTCCGGGACAGATCCCACCGGGGAGCTGTTTTTT. Residues: CASSQETSGTDPTGELFF.

This clone appeared a single time. This chain connects TRBV7-2 to TRBJ1-6; maybe TRBD1 (6 bases). The V gene lost 5 bases and the J gene lost 7 bases, with 9 bases spanning the gap. Per the germline V gene, CDR1 is SGHTA and CDR2 is FQGNSA. This CDR3 contains 13 residues. In DNA, the CDR3 is TGTGCCAGCAGCCATGACAGGAATTCACCCCTCCACTTT. It yields the protein CASSHDRNSPLHF.

V is TRBV7-2 and J is TRBJ2-7; 7 nucleotides match TRBD1. The germline gives CDR1 SGHTA, CDR2 FQGNSA. This CDR3 comprises 14 residues. The trim removed 4 bases at V and 2 bases at J, leaving 5 bases unmatched. CDR3 protein: CASSSTGAPYEQYF. The CDR3 bases are TGTGCCAGCAGCTCAACAGGGGCGCCCTACGAGCAGTACTTC.